This TCR beta chain was retrieved from a study of blood T cell repertoires in COVID-19. About the study: The United States, Italy and Spain provided the acute and convalescent COVID-19 samples. T cells, B-cell-depleted T cells, or PBMCs provided the cDNA or gDNA that served as material.

This clone was seen just once. There are 12 residues in the CDR3. The germline gives CDR1 LNHDA, CDR2 SQIVND (reference sequence). Trimming removed 8 bases from V and 8 bases from J; junction bases left unmatched: 6. Assay: immunoSEQ multiplex PCR; the TCRdb copy retains only in-frame clones and omits some. The sample has some 90,000 clones; about 71% are singletons. Specimen: peripheral blood. The chain employs TRBV19 and TRBJ2-4, with TRBD1 matching 7 bases. The sequence was obtained from a woman aged 60-75 years in a cohort sampled during active or convalescent COVID-19. The DNA of the CDR3 is TGTGCCAGTGCGGACAGGCGGGACATTCAGTACTTC. It codes for CASADRRDIQYF.